Below, 9 T cell receptor beta chains from the same sample are listed, as sequenced in a study of T cells in Graves' hyperthyroidism and ophthalmopathy. Amplification of TCR beta CDR3 regions used RNA as the template. In the first-round RT-PCR of the TCR CDR3, the HTBI primer set was used. TCRdb called the multiplex PCR reads again in MiXCR, with one record for every CDR3 protein. The sample holds 300,000 or so distinct CDR3 sequences, about 15% seen once. Sequences were obtained from blood. All receptors derive from a man aged 25 to 40 with Graves' hyperthyroidism.

This clonotype has at least ten counts. CDR3 bases: TGTGCCTGGATAATCCCGAACACTGAAGCTTTCTTT. It specifies CAWIIPNTEAFF. The V gene is TRBV30, the J gene TRBJ1-1, with D uncertain. The CDR3 is 12 residues long. V shed 4 bases and J shed 1 base, with 7 bases lying between them. The V gene's germline CDR1 is GTSNPN and CDR2 SVGIG (reference sequence).

The CDR3 loop reads CASSVQGDRIYEQYF. The CDR3 bases are TGCGCCAGCAGCGTGCAAGGGGACAGGATATACGAGCAGTACTTC. This chain joins TRBV5-1 and TRBJ2-7, with 8 positions matching TRBD1. Looked up from germline, CDR1 is SGHRS and CDR2 is YFSETQ. The CDR3 totals 15 residues. Unmatched junction bases numbered 10, after V lost 4 bases and J lost 4 bases.

The genes are TRBV19 and TRBJ1-2, with unresolved D. Germline V gene sequence: CDR1 LNHDA, CDR2 SQIVND (reference sequence). V was trimmed by 2 bases and J by 7 bases, leaving 8 bases between them. This CDR3 is built from 12 residues. The CDR3 nucleotides are TGTGCCAGTAGTATAAGAGATTTTGGCTACACCTTC. This codes for CASSIRDFGYTF.

V is TRBV5-4 and J is TRBJ2-7, with D perhaps TRBD2 (5 bases). Deletions cut 2 bases from V and 3 bases from J, with 12 bases between. The CDR3 has 14 residues. From germline, CDR1 is SGHNT and CDR2 YYREEE (reference sequence). The CDR3 nucleotides are TGTGCCAGCAGCTTAGGAGGTACCTACTACGAGCAGTACTTC. Amino acids: CASSLGGTYYEQYF.

This clonotype has at least ten counts. The chain links TRBV14 to TRBJ1-2; tentatively, D is TRBD1 (6 bases). Germline V lookup: CDR1 SGHDN, CDR2 FVKESK. The length of the CDR3 is 15 residues. V shed 0 bases and J shed 3 bases, with 11 bases lying between them. CDR3 loop: CASSQDWGADYGYTF. CDR3 in DNA: TGTGCCAGCAGCCAAGATTGGGGGGCGGACTATGGCTACACCTTC.

This clonotype was found once. This sequence may be a read error, since a much larger clone differs from it by one base. The chain combines TRBV18 with TRBJ2-3, with a weak D call TRBD2 (5 bases). The V and J ends lost 6 bases and 5 bases respectively, with 12 bases between them. The germline V gene encodes CDR1 KGHSH and CDR2 LQKENI. The CDR3 has 13 residues. The CDR3 nucleotides read TGTGCCAGCTCTCCCTTCCGGGAAGATACGCAGTATTTT. Its translation: CASSPFREDTQYF. The entire variable domain, with the rest obtained from reference TRBV18 and TRBJ2-3, is as follows: NAGVMQNPRHLVRRRGQEARLRCSPMKGHSHVYWYRQLPEEGLKFMVYLQKENIIDESGMPKERFSAEFPKEGPSILRIQQVVRGDSAAYFCASSPFREDTQYFGPGTRLTVL.

This clonotype has more than one count but fewer than ten. The V gene is TRBV13, the J gene TRBJ2-2, with TRBD2 matching over 7 bases. This CDR3 comprises 17 residues. Germline assignment: CDR1 PRHDT and CDR2 FYEKMQ (reference sequence). V lost 5 bases to trimming and J lost 2 bases; unmatched junction nucleotides: 11. The CDR3 here is CASSVRSGAANTGELFF. The CDR3 region has the DNA TGTGCCAGCAGCGTCCGGAGCGGGGCCGCCAACACCGGGGAGCTGTTTTTT.

In its sample, this clonotype was seen many times. V and J are TRBV20-1 and TRBJ1-5; 7 bases map to TRBD1. V was clipped by 6 bases and J by 3 bases; unmatched bases: 5. The CDR3 runs to 13 residues. Germline lookup yields CDR1 DFQATT and CDR2 SNEGSKA (reference sequence). The CDR3 coding sequence is TGCAGTGCCCCGGGACAGCTCAATCAGCCCCAGCATTTT. Encoded protein: CSAPGQLNQPQHF.

This chain uses TRBV20-1 with TRBJ2-3; no firm D call. With 2 bases removed from V and 7 bases from J, the gap between germline ends came to 13 bases. Germline V gene lookup returns CDR1 DFQATT and CDR2 SNEGSKA (reference sequence). This CDR3 is built from 13 residues. The CDR3, as DNA: TGCAGTGCTAGACGCGACCCCAGAAATACGCAGTATTTT. This sequence encodes CSARRDPRNTQYF.